The source of this T cell receptor (beta chain) is a study of molecular identifiers for immune sequencing clone quantification. Whole-study results and caveats: In naive cells, under 1% of molecules belonged to clones above 20 RNA copies, against over 99% in effector cells. Spiked Jurkat TCR RNA equivalent to one cell was reportedly detectable in approximately 970,000 naive cells.

Listed TCR primers, together with previously described methods, were used for the bulk TCR libraries. MiXCR, applied by TCRdb to the PCR reads, yields one record per CDR3 protein. The sample yields 400,000 to 600,000 distinct CDR3 sequences, 20% to 25% seen once. V lost 6 bases and J lost 0; bases outside the gene matches: 11. CDR3 length: 18 residues. The germline V gene encodes CDR1 DFQATT and CDR2 SNEGSKA (reference sequence). This clonotype was seen more than once but under ten times. Its antigen is not known. V usage is TRBV20-1 and J usage is TRBJ2-2; 12 bases align to TRBD2. This receptor was obtained from a human donor in good health. Some libraries in this study had Jurkat cell RNA spiked in. Sequencing was performed on naive CD8+ T cells from blood, with Jurkat cell RNA spiked in. Regarding subset: FACS-sorted CD8+CD4-CCR7+CD45RA+ naive T cells. The CDR3, as DNA: TGCAGTGCCCCAGGGGCTAGCGGGAGGGACGCGAACACCGGGGAGCTGTTTTTT. Translated, it gives CSAPGASGRDANTGELFF.